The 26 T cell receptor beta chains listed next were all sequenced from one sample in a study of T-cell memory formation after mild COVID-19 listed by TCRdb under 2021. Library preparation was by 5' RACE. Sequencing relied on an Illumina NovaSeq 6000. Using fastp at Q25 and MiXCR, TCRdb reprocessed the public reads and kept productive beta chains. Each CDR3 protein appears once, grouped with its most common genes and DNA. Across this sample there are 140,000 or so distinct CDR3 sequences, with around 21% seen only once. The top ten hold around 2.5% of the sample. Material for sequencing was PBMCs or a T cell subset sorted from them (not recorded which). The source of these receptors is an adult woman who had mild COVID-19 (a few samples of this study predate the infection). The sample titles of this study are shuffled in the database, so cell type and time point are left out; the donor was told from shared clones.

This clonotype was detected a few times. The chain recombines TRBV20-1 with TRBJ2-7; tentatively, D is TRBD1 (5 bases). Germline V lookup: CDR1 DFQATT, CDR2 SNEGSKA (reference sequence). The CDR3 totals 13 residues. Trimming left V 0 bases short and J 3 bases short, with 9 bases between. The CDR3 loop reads CSARDLGDYEQYF. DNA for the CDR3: TGCAGTGCTAGAGATTTAGGGGACTACGAGCAGTACTTC.

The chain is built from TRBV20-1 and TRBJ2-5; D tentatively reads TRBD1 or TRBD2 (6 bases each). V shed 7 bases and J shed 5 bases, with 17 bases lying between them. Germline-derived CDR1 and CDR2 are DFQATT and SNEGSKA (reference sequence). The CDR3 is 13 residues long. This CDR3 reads CSGVRGLGETQYF. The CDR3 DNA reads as TGCAGTGGAGTCAGGGGACTGGGGGAGACCCAGTACTTC.

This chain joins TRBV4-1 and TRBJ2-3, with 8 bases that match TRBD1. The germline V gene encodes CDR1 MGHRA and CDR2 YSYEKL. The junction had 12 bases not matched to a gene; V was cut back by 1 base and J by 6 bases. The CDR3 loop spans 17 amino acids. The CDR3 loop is CASSQVRRQGAADTQYF. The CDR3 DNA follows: TGCGCCAGCAGCCAAGTCCGGAGGCAGGGGGCGGCGGATACGCAGTATTTT.

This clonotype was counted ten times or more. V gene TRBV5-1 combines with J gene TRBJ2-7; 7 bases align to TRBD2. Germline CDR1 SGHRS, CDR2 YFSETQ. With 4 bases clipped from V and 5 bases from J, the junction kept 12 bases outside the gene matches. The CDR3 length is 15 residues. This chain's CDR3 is CASSVAGGRSNEQYF. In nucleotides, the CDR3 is TGCGCCAGCAGCGTAGCAGGCGGGAGATCCAACGAGCAGTACTTC. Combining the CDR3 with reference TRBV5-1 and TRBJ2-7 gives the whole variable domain KAGVTQTPRYLIKTRGQQVTLSCSPISGHRSVSWYQQTPGQGLQFLFEYFSETQRNKGNFPGRFSGRQFSNSRSEMNVSTLELGDSALYLCASSVAGGRSNEQYFGPGTRLTVT.

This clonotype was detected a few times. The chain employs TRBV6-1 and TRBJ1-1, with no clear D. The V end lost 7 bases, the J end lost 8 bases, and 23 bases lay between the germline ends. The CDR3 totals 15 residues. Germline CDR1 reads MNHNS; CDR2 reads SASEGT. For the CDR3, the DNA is TGTGCCAGCACCGCCTCTGGACGCCGATGGGTGGAAGCTTTCTTT. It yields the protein CASTASGRRWVEAFF.

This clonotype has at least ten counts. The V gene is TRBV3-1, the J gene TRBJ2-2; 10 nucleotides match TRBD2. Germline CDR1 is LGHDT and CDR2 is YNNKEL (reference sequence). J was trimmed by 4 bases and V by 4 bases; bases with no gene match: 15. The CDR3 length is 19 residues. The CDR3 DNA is TGTGCCAGCAGCCCGAAAGAGACTAGCGGGCCGGGAGGCACCGGGGAGCTGTTTTTT. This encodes CASSPKETSGPGGTGELFF.

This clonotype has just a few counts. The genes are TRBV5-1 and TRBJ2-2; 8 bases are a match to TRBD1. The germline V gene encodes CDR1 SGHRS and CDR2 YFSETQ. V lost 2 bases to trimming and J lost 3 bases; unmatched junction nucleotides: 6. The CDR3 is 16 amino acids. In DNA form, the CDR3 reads TGCGCCAGCAGCTTCCGACAGGGGAGAGACACCGGGGAGCTGTTTTTT. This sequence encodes CASSFRQGRDTGELFF.

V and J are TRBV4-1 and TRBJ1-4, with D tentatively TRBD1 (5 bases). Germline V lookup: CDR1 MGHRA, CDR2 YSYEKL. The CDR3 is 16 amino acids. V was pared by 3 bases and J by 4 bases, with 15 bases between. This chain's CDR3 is CASSQLTGPRNEKLFF. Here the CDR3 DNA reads TGCGCCAGCAGCCAGTTAACAGGACCCCGTAATGAAAAACTGTTTTTT.

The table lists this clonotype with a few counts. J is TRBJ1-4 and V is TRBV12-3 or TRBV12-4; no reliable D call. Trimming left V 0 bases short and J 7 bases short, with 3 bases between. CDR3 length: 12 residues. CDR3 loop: CASSLAVEKLFF. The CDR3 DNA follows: TGTGCCAGCAGTTTAGCTGTTGAAAAACTGTTTTTT.

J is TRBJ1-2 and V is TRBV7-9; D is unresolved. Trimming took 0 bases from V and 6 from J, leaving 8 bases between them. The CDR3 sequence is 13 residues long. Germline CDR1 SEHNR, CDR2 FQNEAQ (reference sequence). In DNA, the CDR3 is TGTGCCAGCAGCTTAGCGAACGGGAATGGCTACACCTTC. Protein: CASSLANGNGYTF.

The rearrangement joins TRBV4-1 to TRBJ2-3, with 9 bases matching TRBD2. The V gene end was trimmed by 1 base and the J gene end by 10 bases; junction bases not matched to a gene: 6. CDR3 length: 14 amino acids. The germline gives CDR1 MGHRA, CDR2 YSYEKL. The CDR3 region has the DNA TGCGCCAGCAGCCAAGCATCTAGCGGGACGGCGCAGTATTTT. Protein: CASSQASSGTAQYF.

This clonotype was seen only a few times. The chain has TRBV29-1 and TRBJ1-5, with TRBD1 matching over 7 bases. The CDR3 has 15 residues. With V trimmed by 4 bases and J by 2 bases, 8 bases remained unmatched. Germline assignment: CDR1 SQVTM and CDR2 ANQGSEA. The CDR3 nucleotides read TGCAGCGTTGCGACAGGGAGAAATCGCAATCAGCCCCAGCATTTT. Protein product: CSVATGRNRNQPQHF.

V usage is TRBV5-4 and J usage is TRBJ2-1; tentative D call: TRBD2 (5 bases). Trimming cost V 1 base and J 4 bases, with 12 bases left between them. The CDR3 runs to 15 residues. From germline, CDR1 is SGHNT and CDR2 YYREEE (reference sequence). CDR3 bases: TGTGCCAGCAGCTTGTTTGGAGGACCGTACAATGAGCAGTTCTTC. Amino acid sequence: CASSLFGGPYNEQFF. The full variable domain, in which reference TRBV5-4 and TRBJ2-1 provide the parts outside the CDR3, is ETGVTQSPTHLIKTRGQQVTLRCSSQSGHNTVSWYQQALGQGPQFIFQYYREEENGRGNFPPRFSGLQFPNYSSELNVNALELDDSALYLCASSLFGGPYNEQFFGPGTRLTVL.

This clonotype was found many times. The CDR3 DNA reads TGTGCCAGCAGTCGGGACAGCGCGAACACCGGGGAGCTGTTTTTT. This translates into CASSRDSANTGELFF. The V and J genes are TRBV5-5 and TRBJ2-2; 7 bases are shared with TRBD1. The CDR3 runs 15 residues. CDR1 and CDR2 (germline): SGHKS, YYEKEE (reference sequence). J was trimmed by 0 bases and V by 5 bases; bases with no gene match: 4.

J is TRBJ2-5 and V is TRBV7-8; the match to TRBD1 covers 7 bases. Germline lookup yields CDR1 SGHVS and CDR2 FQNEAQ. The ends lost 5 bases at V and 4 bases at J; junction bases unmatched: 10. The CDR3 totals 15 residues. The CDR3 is CASSRGRGRRETQYF. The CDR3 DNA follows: TGTGCCAGCAGCCGGGGCAGGGGGAGACGAGAGACCCAGTACTTC. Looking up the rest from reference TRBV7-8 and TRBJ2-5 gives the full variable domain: GAGVSQSPRYKVAKRGQDVALRCDPISGHVSLFWYQQALGQGPEFLTYFQNEAQLDKSGLPSDRFFAERPEGSVSTLKIQRTQQEDSAVYLCASSRGRGRRETQYFGPGTRLLVL.

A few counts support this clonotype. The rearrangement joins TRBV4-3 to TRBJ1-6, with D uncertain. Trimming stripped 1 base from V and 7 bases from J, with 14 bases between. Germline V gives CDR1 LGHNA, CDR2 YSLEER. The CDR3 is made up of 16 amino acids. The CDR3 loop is CASSQVGGRLNSPLHF. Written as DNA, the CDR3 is TGCGCCAGCAGCCAAGTGGGCGGGAGGCTAAATTCACCCCTCCACTTT.

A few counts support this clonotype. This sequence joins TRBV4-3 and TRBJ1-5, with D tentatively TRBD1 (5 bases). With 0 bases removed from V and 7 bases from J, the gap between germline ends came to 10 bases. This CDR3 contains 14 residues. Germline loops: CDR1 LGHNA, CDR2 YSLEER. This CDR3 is CASSQDRTGQPQHF. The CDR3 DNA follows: TGCGCCAGCAGCCAAGATAGAACAGGACAGCCCCAGCATTTT.

This chain's CDR3 is CATSSQTQGAGTEQYF. Here the CDR3 DNA reads TGTGCCACCAGCAGCCAGACGCAGGGGGCGGGAACCGAGCAGTACTTC. The genes are TRBV15 and TRBJ2-7, with 8 bases fitting TRBD1. After removal of 3 bases from V and 6 bases from J, the junction contained 13 bases not matched to a gene. This CDR3 comprises 16 residues. Germline-derived CDR1 and CDR2 are LNHNV and YYDKDF (reference sequence).

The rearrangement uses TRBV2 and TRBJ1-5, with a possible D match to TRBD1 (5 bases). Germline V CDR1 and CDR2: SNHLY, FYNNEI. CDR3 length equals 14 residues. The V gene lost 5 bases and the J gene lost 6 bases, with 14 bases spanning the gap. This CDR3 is CASSWEFQGQPQHF. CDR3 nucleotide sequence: TGTGCCAGCAGTTGGGAATTCCAGGGTCAGCCCCAGCATTTT. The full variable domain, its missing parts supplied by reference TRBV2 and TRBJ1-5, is EPEVTQTPSHQVTQMGQEVILRCVPISNHLYFYWYRQILGQKVEFLVSFYNNEISEKSEIFDDQFSVERPDGSNFTLKIRSTKLEDSAMYFCASSWEFQGQPQHFGDGTRLSIL.

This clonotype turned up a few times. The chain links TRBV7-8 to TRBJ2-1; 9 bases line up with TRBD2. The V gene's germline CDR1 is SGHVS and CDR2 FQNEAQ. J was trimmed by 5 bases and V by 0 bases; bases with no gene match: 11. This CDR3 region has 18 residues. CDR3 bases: TGTGCCAGCAGCTTAGCAAGGCCTCCAGCGGGGGGAAACAATGAGCAGTTCTTC. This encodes CASSLARPPAGGNNEQFF.

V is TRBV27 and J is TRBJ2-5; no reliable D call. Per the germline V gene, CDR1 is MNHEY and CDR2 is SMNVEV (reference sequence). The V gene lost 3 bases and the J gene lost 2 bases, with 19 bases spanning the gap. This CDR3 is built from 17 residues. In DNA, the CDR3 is TGTGCCAGCAGTTTGGTCCTTAGCCCCTTAGGACAAGAGACCCAGTACTTC. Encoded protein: CASSLVLSPLGQETQYF.

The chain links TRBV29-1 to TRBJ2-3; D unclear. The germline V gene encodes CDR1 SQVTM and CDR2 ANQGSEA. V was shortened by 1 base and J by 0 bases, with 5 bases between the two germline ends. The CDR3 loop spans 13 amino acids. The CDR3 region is CSVEVSSTDTQYF. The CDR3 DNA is TGCAGCGTTGAAGTTTCTAGCACAGATACGCAGTATTTT.

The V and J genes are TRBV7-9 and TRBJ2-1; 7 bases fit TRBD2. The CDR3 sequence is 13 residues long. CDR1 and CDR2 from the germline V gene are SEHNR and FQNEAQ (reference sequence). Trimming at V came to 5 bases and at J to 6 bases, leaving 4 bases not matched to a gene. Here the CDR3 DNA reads TGTGCCAGCAGCCCCACTAGCGTCAATGAGCAGTTCTTC. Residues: CASSPTSVNEQFF.

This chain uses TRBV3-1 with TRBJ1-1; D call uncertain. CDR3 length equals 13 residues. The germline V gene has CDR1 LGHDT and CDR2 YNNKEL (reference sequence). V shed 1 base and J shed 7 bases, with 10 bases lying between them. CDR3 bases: TGTGCCAGCAGCCAAGGGCGGAGAAATGAAGCTTTCTTT. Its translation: CASSQGRRNEAFF.

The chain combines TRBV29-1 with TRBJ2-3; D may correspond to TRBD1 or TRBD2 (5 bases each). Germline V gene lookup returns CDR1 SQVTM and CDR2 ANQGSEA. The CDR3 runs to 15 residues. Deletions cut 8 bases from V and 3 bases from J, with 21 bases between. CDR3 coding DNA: TGCAGCTCCAATGGGCCCGGGGCCGGGACAGATACGCAGTATTTT. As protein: CSSNGPGAGTDTQYF.

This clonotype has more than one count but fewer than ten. The CDR3 is CASSPGQGGLNYGYTF. CDR3 coding DNA: TGTGCCAGCAGCCCTGGACAGGGAGGACTGAACTATGGCTACACCTTC. The V call is TRBV7-8, the J call TRBJ1-2, with 8 positions matching TRBD1. The CDR3 totals 16 residues. The germline V gene has CDR1 SGHVS and CDR2 FQNEAQ. V shed 5 bases, J shed 2 bases, and the junction held 10 bases outside the gene matches.